The T cell receptor (beta chain) described here comes from a study of PD-L1 blockade in urothelial cancer. About the study: Chemotherapy regimens numbering 0 to 3 had been given to patients. Blood samples had a median of 141,255 T cells. Timepoints chosen for blood analysis were 3 weeks (second dose) and 6 weeks after treatment start.

Only a few counts were recorded for this clone. Method: immunoSEQ multiplex PCR; TCRdb's copy keeps in-frame clones and lacks some. The sample holds more than 55,000 clones, about four fifths seen once. Specified time point: pretreatment peripheral blood. Germline V CDR1 and CDR2: SGHRS, YFSETQ. Trimming removed 3 bases from V and 4 bases from J; junction bases left unmatched: 9. This CDR3 region has 16 residues. Sequencing used PBMCs, obtained around atezolizumab (anti-PD-L1) treatment. V and J are TRBV5-1 and TRBJ2-7; 11 positions agree with TRBD2. This clonotype originated in a man in his 70s with urothelial cancer. CDR3: CASSSTLAGGWYEQYF. CDR3 coding DNA: TGCGCCAGCAGCTCTACCCTAGCGGGAGGATGGTACGAGCAGTACTTC.